One and the same sample provided the 5 T cell receptor beta chains below, sequenced in a study of shared clonotypes between healthy human individuals. The table came from immunoSEQ multiplex PCR; TCRdb's copy has only in-frame clones and leaves some out. The sample has roughly 450,000 clones; 79% are singletons. Sequenced: PBMCs. These TCRs come from a woman aged 40 to 50 in good health. Some clones in this sample may be carry-over from other donors' samples.

The chain is built from TRBV28 and TRBJ2-7; tentatively, D is TRBD2 (5 bases). The CDR3 runs 12 residues. Germline V gives CDR1 MDHEN, CDR2 SYDVKM. V was clipped by 2 bases and J by 5 bases, with 7 bases between them. The CDR3 DNA follows: TGTGCCAGCAGTTTAGTTAGCGACGAGCAGTACTTC. Its protein product is CASSLVSDEQYF.

The table lists this clone with many counts. This chain uses TRBV6-1 with TRBJ2-3; unclear D gene. V was clipped by 1 base and J by 4 bases, with 9 bases between them. Germline V gene data show CDR1 as MNHNS and CDR2 as SASEGT. The CDR3 is made up of 14 amino acids. CDR3 sequence reads: CASSEGGGADTQYF. As DNA, the CDR3 is TGTGCCAGCAGTGAAGGTGGTGGGGCAGATACGCAGTATTTT.

The J gene is TRBJ2-7, the V gene TRBV7-2; 7 bases map to TRBD2. CDR1 and CDR2 (germline): SGHTA, FQGNSA. The CDR3 has 14 amino acids. The V gene end was trimmed by 0 bases and the J gene end by 6 bases; junction bases not matched to a gene: 5. The CDR3, as DNA: TGTGCCAGCAGCTTAGCTAGCGGGTTCGTCGAGCAGTACTTC. Its protein product is CASSLASGFVEQYF.

The gene calls are TRBV5-1 and TRBJ2-1; weak D call: TRBD1 (6 bases). The CDR3 sequence is 16 residues long. Trimming stripped 0 bases from V and 1 base from J, with 11 bases between. Germline-derived CDR1 and CDR2 are SGHRS and YFSETQ. CDR3 region: CASSLVAGESYNEQFF. For the CDR3, the DNA is TGCGCCAGCAGCTTGGTCGCAGGGGAGTCCTACAATGAGCAGTTCTTC.

This chain uses TRBV18 with TRBJ1-3, with D uncertain. The CDR3 has 17 amino acids. Looked up from germline, CDR1 is KGHSH and CDR2 is LQKENI. Trimming pared 2 bases from V and 2 bases from J, leaving 16 bases between. CDR3 sequence: CASSPDSTSAAGNTIYF. The CDR3 region has the DNA TGTGCCAGCTCACCAGATAGCACTTCGGCAGCTGGAAACACCATATATTTT.